This TCR beta chain appears in the sequencing data of a study of STAT5B mutations in CD4+ large granular lymphocyte leukemia. Germline V gene data show CDR1 as KGHSH and CDR2 as LQKENI. Trimming removed 3 bases from V and 6 bases from J; junction bases left unmatched: 13. This CDR3 contains 18 residues. Sequenced by immunoSEQ multiplex PCR; TCRdb stores in-frame clones only, minus some. The sample lists about 40,000 clones, approximately 84% occurring once. The clonotype originates from a human donor in good health. The source material was CD4+ T cells from blood buffy coats. The V and J genes are TRBV18 and TRBJ2-1, with 11 bases aligning to TRBD2. The CDR3 loop reads CASSPRLAGTREVNEQFF. The CDR3 DNA is TGTGCCAGCTCACCCCGACTAGCGGGGACGCGGGAAGTCAATGAGCAGTTCTTC.